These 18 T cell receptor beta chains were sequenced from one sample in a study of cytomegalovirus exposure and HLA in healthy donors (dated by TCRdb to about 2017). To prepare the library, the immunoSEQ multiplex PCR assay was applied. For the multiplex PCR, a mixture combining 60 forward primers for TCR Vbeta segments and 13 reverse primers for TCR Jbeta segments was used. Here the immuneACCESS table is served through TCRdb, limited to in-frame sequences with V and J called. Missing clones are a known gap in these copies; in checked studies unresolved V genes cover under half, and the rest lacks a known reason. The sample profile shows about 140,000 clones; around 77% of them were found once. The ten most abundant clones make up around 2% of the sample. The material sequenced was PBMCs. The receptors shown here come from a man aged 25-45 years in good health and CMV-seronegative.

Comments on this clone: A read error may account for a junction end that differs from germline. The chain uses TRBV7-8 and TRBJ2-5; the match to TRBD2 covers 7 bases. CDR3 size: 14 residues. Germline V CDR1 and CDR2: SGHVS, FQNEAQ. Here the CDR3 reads CASSLEAASGTGDF. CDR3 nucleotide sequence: TGTGCCAGCAGCTTAGAGGCCGCTAGCGGAACGGGGGACTTC.

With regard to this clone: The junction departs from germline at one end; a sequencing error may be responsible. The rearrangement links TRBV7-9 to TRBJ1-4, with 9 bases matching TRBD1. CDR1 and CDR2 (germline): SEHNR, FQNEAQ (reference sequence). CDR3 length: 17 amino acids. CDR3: CASSSLPGQGPNEELFF. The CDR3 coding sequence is TGTGCCAGCAGCTCCCTCCCGGGACAGGGACCAAATGAAGAACTGTTTTTT.

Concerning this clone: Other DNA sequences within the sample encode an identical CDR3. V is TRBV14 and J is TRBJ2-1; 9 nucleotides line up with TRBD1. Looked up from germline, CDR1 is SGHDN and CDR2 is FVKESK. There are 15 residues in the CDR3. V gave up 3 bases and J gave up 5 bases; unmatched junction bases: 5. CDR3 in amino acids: CASSHRDRVHNEQFF. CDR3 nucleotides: TGTGCCAGCAGCCACCGGGACAGGGTCCACAATGAGCAGTTCTTC.

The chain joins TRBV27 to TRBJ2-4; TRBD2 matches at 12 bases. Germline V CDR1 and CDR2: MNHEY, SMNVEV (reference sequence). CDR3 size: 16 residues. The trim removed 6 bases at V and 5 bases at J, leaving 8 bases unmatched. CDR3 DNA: TGTGCCAGCAGCCCTAGCGGGAGGGCCGGCCAAAACATTCAGTACTTC. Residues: CASSPSGRAGQNIQYF.

The CDR3 DNA reads as TGTGCCTGGAGGGGCAGTCAGAATCAGCCCCAGCATTTT. Translating it yields CAWRGSQNQPQHF. The chain recombines TRBV30 with TRBJ1-5; unclear D gene. The CDR3 loop spans 13 amino acids. Per germline, CDR1 GTSNPN and CDR2 SVGIG (reference sequence). Trimming shortened V by 3 bases and J by 4 bases, and 10 bases separated the two germline ends. Variable domain in full (rest from reference TRBV30 and TRBJ1-5): SQTIHQWPATLVQPVGSPLSLECTVEGTSNPNLYWYRQAAGRGLQLLFYSVGIGQISSEVPQNLSASRPQDRQFILSSKKLLLSDSGFYLCAWRGSQNQPQHFGDGTRLSIL.

The CDR3 region is CAWSTTGDTGELFF. Here the CDR3 DNA reads TGTGCCTGGAGTACAACAGGGGACACCGGGGAGCTGTTTTTT. J is TRBJ2-2 and V is TRBV30; 7 bases align to TRBD1. From germline, CDR1 is GTSNPN and CDR2 SVGIG (reference sequence). V dropped 2 bases and J dropped 3; count of bases not matched to a gene: 3. The CDR3 length is 14 residues.

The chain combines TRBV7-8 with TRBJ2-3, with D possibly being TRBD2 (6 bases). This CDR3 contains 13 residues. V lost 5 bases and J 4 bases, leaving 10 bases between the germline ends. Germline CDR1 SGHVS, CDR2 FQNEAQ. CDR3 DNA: TGTGCCAGCAGCCCCCTAGCGTCAGATACGCAGTATTTT. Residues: CASSPLASDTQYF.

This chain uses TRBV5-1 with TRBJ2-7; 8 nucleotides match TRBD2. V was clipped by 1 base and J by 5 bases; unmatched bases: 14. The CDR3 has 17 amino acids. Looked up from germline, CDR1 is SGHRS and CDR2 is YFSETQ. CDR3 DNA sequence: TGCGCCAGCAGCTTGTCCCCCAATCTAGCGGGCCCTGACGAGCAGTACTTC. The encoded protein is CASSLSPNLAGPDEQYF.

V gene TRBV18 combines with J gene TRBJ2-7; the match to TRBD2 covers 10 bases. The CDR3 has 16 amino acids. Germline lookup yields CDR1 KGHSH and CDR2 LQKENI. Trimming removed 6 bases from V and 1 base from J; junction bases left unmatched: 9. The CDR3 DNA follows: TGTGCCAGCTCGTCACTCCCTAGCGGGAGTTCCTACGAGCAGTACTTC. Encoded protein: CASSSLPSGSSYEQYF.

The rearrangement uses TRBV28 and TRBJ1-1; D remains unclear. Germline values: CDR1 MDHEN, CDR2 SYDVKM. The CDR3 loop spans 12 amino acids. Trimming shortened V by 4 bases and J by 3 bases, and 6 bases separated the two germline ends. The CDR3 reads CASSSVYTEAFF. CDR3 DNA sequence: TGTGCCAGCAGTTCAGTATACACTGAAGCTTTCTTT.

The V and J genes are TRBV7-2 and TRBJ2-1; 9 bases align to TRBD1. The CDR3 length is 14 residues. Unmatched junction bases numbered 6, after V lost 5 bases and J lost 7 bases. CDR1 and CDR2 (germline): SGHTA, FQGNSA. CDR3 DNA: TGTGCCAGCAGCCCCGGACAGGGGTGGAATGAGCAGTTCTTC. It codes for CASSPGQGWNEQFF. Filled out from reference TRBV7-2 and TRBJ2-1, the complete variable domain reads GAGVSQSPSNKVTEKGKDVELRCDPISGHTALYWYRQSLGQGLEFLIYFQGNSAPDKSGLPSDRFSAERTGGSVSTLTIQRTQQEDSAVYLCASSPGQGWNEQFFGPGTRLTVL.

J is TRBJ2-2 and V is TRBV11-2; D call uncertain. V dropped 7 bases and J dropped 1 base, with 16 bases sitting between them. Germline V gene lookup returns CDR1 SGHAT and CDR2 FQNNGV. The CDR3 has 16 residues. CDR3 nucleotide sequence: TGTGCCAGCACCCCGAGAGGCGACCAGAACACCGGGGAGCTGTTTTTT. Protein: CASTPRGDQNTGELFF.

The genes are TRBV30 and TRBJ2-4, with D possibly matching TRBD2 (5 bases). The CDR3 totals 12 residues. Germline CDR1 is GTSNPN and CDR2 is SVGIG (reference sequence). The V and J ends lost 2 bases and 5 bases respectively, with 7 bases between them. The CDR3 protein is CAWSYGENIQYF. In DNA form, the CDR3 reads TGTGCCTGGAGTTACGGGGAAAACATTCAGTACTTC.

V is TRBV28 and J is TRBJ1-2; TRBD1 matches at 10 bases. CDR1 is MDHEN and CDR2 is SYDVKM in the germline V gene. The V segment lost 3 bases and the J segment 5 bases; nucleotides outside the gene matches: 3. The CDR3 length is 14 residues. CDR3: CASSFGQGVYGYTF. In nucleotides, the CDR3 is TGTGCCAGCAGTTTCGGACAGGGGGTGTATGGCTACACCTTC.

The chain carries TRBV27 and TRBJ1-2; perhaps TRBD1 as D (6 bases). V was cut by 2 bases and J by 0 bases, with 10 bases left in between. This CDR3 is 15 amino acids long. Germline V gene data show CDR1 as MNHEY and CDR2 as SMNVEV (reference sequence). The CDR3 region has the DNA TGTGCCAGCAGTTTAAAACAGGGAACTAACTATGGCTACACCTTC. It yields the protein CASSLKQGTNYGYTF.

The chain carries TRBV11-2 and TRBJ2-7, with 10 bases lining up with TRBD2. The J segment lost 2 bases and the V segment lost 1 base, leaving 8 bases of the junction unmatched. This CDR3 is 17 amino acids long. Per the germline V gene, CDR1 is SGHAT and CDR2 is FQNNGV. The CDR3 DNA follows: TGTGCCAGCAGCTTAGCGGCTAGCGGGAGCGTCCCCTACGAGCAGTACTTC. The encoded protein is CASSLAASGSVPYEQYF.

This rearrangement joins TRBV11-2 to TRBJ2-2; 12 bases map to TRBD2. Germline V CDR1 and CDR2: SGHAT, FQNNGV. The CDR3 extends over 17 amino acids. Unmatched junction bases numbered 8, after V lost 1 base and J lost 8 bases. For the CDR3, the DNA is TGTGCCAGCAGCTTAGTCCCTAGCGGGAGGGTAGCGGGGGAGCTGTTTTTT. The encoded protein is CASSLVPSGRVAGELFF.

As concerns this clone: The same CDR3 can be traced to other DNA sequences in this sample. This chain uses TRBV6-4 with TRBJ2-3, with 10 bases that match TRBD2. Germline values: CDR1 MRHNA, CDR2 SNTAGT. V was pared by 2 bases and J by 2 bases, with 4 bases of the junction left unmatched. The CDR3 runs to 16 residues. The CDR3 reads CASSDTTSGPTDTQYF. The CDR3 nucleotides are TGTGCCAGCAGTGACACGACTAGCGGGCCCACAGATACGCAGTATTTT.